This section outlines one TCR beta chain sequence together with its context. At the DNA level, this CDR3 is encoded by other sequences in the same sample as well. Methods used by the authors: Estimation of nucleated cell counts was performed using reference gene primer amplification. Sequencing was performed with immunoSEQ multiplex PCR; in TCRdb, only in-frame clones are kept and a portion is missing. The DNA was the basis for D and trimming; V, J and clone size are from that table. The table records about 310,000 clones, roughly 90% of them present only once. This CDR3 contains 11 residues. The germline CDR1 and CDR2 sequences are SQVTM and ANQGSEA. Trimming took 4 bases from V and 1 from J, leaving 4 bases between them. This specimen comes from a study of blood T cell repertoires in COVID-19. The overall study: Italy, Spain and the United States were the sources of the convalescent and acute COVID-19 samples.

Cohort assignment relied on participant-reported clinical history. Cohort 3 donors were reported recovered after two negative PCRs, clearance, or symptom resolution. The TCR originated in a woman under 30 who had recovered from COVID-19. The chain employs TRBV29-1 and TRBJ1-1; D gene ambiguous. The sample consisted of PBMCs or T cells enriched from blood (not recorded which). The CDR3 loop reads CSVAKNTEAFF. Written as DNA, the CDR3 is TGCAGCGTTGCCAAGAACACTGAAGCTTTCTTT.